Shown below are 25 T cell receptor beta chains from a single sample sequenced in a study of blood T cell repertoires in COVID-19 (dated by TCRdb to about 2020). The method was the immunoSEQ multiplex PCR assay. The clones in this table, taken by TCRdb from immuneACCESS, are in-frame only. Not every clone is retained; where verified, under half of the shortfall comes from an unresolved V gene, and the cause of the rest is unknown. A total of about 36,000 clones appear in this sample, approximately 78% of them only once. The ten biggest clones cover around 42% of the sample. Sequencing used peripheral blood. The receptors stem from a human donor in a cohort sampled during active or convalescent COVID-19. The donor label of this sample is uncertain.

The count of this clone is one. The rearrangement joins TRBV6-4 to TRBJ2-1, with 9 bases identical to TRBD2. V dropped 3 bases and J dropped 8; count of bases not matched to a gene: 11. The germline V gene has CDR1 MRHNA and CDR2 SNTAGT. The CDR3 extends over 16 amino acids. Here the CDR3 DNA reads TGTGCCAGCAGTGAGATGAGTAGCGGGAGAACGTATGAGCAGTTCTTC. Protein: CASSEMSSGRTYEQFF.

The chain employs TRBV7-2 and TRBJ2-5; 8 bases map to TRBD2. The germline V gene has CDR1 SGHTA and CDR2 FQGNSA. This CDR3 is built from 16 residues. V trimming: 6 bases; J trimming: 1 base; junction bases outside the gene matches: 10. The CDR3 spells CASSPRGSGIQETQYF. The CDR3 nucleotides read TGTGCCAGCAGTCCAAGAGGTAGCGGGATCCAAGAGACCCAGTACTTC.

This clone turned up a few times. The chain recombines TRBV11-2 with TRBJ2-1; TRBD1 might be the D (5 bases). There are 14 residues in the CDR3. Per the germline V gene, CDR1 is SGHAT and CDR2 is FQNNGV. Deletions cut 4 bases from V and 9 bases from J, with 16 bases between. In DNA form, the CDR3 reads TGTGCCAGCAGCTCCCGTCCAGGGAATCTTGAGCAGTTCTTC. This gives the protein CASSSRPGNLEQFF.

The DNA of the CDR3 is TGTGCCAGCAGTTTATCTCCTCGGGGTCCCTCACCCCTCCACTTT. Translated: CASSLSPRGPSPLHF. The chain combines TRBV27 with TRBJ1-6; D remains ambiguous. CDR1 MNHEY and CDR2 SMNVEV come from the germline V gene (reference sequence). V was trimmed by 0 bases and J by 10 bases, leaving 13 bases between them. This CDR3 comprises 15 residues.

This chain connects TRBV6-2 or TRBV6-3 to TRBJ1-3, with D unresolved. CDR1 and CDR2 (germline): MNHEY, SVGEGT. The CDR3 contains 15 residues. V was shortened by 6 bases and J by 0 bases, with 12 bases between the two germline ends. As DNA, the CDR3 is TGTGCCAGCAGCCAACAGAGTCGCTCTGGAAACACCATATATTTT. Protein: CASSQQSRSGNTIYF.

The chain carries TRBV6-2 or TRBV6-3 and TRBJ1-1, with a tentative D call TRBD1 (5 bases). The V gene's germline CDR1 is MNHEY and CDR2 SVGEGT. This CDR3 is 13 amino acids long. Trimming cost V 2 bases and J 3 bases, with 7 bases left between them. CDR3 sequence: CASSYQGYTEAFF. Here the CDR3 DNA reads TGTGCCAGCAGTTACCAGGGCTACACTGAAGCTTTCTTT.

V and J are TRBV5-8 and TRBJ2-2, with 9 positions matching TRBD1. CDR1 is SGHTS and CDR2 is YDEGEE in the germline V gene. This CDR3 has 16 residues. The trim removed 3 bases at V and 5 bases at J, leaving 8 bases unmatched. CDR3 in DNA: TGTGCCAGCAGCTCAAACAGGGGGCCTTGGACCGGGGAGCTGTTTTTT. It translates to CASSSNRGPWTGELFF.

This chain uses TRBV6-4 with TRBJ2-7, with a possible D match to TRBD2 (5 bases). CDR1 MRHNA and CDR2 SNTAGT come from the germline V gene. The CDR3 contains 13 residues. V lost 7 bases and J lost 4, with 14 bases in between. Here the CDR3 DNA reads TGTGCCAGCAACTACGGACGGACTTACGAGCAGTACTTC. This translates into CASNYGRTYEQYF.

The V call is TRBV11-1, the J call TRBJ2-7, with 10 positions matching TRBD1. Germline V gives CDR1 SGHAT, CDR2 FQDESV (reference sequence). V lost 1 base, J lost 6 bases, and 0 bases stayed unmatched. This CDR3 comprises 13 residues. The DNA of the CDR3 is TGTGCCAGCAGCTTAGGGACAGGGGGCGAGCAGTACTTC. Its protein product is CASSLGTGGEQYF.

The CDR3, as DNA: TGCGCCAGCAGCCAAGGGGACAGGGTAGCTTATGGCTACACCTTC. This sequence encodes CASSQGDRVAYGYTF. This chain connects TRBV4-3 to TRBJ1-2, with 9 positions matching TRBD1. CDR3 length: 15 amino acids. Trimming cost V 1 base and J 5 bases; bases outside gene matches: 5. Germline CDR1 reads LGHNA; CDR2 reads YSLEER.

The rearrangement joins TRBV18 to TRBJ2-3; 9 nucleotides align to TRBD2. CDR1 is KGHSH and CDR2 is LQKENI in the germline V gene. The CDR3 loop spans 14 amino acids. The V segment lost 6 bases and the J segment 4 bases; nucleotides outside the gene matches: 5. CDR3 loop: CASSLAGQADTQYF. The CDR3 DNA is TGTGCCAGCTCGCTAGCGGGACAAGCAGATACGCAGTATTTT.

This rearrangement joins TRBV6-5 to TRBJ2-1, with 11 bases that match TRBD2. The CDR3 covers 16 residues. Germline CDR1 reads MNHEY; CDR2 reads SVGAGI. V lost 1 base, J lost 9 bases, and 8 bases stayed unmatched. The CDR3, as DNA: TGTGCCAGCAGTTACTATAGCGGGAGGGCCTGGGGTGAGCAGTTCTTC. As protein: CASSYYSGRAWGEQFF.

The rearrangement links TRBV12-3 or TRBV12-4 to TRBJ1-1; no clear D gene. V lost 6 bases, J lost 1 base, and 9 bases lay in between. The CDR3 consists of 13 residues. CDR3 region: CASSPHSNTEAFF. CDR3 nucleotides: TGTGCCAGCAGCCCTCACTCGAACACTGAAGCTTTCTTT.

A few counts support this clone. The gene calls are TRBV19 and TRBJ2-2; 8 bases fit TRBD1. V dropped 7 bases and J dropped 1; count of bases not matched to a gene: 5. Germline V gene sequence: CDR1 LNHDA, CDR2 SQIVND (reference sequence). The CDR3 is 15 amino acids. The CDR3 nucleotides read TGTGCCAGTAAATCGGACAGGGTGAACACCGGGGAGCTGTTTTTT. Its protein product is CASKSDRVNTGELFF.

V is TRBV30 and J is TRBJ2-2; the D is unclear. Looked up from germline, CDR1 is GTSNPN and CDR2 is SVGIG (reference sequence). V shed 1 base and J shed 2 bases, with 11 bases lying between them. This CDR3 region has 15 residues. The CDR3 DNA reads TGTGCCTGGAGTGGCCGACAAACAAACACCGGGGAGCTGTTTTTT. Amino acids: CAWSGRQTNTGELFF. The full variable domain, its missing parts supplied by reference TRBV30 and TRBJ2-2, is SQTIHQWPATLVQPVGSPLSLECTVEGTSNPNLYWYRQAAGRGLQLLFYSVGIGQISSEVPQNLSASRPQDRQFILSSKKLLLSDSGFYLCAWSGRQTNTGELFFGEGSRLTVL.

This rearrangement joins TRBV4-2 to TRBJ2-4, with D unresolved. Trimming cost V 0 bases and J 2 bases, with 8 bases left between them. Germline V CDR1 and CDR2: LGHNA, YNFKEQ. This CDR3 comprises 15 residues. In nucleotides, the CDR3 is TGTGCCAGCAGCCAAGAGCACAGATCCAAAAACATTCAGTACTTC. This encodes CASSQEHRSKNIQYF.

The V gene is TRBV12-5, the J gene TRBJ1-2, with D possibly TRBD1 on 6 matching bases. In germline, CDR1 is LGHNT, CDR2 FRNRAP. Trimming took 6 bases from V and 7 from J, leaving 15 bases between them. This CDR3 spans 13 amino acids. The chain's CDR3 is CASGAGQTSGYTF. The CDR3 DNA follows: TGTGCTAGTGGGGCAGGACAGACGAGTGGCTACACCTTC.

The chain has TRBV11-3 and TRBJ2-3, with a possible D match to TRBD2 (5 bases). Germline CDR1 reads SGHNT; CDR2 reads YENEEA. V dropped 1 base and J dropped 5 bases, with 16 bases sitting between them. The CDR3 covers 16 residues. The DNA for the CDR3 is TGTGCCAGCAGCTTAGGGGAGTCGCCCGGTGGAGATACGCAGTATTTT. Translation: CASSLGESPGGDTQYF.

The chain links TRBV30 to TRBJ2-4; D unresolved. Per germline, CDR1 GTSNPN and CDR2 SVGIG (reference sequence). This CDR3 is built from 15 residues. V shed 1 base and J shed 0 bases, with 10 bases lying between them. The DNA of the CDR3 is TGTGCCTGGAGTGCATCGATACTAGCCAAAAACATTCAGTACTTC. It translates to CAWSASILAKNIQYF.

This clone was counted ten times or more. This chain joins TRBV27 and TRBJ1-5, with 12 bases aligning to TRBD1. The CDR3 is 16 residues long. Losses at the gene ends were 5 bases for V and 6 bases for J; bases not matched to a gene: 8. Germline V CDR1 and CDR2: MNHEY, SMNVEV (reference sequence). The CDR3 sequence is CASSQSGTGGIQPQHF. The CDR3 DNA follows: TGTGCCAGCAGTCAATCCGGGACAGGGGGCATTCAGCCCCAGCATTTT.

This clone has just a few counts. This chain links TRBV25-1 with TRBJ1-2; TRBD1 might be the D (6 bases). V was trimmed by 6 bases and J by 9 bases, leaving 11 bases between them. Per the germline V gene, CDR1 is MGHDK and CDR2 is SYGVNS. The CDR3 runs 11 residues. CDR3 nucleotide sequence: TGTGCCAGCAGGTATGGGACAAGCTACACCTTC. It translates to CASRYGTSYTF.

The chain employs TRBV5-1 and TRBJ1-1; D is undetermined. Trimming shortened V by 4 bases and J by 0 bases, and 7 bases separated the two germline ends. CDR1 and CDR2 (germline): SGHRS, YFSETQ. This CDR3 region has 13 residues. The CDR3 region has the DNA TGCGCCAGCAGCGGCACACTGAACACTGAAGCTTTCTTT. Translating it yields CASSGTLNTEAFF.

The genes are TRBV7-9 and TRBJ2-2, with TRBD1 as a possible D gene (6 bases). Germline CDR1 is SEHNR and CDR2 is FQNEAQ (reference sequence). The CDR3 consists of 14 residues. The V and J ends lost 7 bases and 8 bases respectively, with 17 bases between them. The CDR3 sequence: CASMATGHRGELFF. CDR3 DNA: TGTGCCAGCATGGCGACAGGTCACAGAGGGGAGCTGTTTTTT.

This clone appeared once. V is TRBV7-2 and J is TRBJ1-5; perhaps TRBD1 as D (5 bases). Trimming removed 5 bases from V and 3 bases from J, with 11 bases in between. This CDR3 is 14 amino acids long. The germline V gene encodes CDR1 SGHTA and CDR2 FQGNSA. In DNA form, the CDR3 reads TGTGCCAGCAGCCTGTGGGGGGTCAATCAGCCCCAGCATTTT. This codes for CASSLWGVNQPQHF.

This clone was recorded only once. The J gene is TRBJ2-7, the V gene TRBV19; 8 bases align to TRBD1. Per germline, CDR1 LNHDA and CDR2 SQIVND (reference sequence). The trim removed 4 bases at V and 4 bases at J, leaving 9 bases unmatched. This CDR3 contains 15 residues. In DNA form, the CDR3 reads TGTGCCAGTAGTAGGTTGACAGGGGTCTCTTACGAGCAGTACTTC. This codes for CASSRLTGVSYEQYF.